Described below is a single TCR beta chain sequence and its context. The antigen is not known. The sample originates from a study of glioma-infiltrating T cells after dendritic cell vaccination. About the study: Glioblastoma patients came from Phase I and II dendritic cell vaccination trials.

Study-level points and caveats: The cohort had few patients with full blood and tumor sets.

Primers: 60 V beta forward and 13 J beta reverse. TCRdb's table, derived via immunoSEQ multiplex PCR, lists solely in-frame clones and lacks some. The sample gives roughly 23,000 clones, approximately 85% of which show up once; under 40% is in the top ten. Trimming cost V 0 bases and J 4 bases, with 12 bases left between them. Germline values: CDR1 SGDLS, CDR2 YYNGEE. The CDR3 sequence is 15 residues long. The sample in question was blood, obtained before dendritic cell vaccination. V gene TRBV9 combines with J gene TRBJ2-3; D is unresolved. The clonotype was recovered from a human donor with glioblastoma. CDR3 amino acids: CASSVALLKSDTQYF. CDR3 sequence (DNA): TGTGCCAGCAGCGTAGCGCTACTAAAATCAGATACGCAGTATTTT. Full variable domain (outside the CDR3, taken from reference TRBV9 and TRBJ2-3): DSGVTQTPKHLITATGQRVTLRCSPRSGDLSVYWYQQSLDQGLQFLIQYYNGEERAKGNILERFSAQQFPDLHSELNLSSLELGDSALYFCASSVALLKSDTQYFGPGTRLTVL.